This T cell receptor (beta chain) comes out of a study of identical twins. CDR3 length: 14 residues. CDR1 is LNHNV and CDR2 is YYDKDF in the germline V gene (reference sequence). V was clipped by 3 bases and J by 7 bases, with 16 bases between them. General study findings and limits: With monozygotic twins, out-of-frame TCR alpha sharing exceeded what models estimated.

Via MiXCR, TCRdb re-called the 5' RACE reads, giving one row per CDR3 protein. The sample lists 350,000 or so distinct CDR3 sequences, 10% to 15% seen once, with just over 7% in the top ten. With regard to this clonotype: The target antigen is unknown.

These records were also assigned to another study, of yellow fever vaccine responses in identical twins.

The clonotype originates from a woman aged 18 to 35 in good health. The V and J genes are TRBV15 and TRBJ2-7; weak D call: TRBD2 (6 bases). Sequences were obtained from CD8+ T cells sorted from blood. CDR3 protein: CATSRDSRGSEQYV. As DNA, the CDR3 is TGTGCCACCAGCAGGGATTCACGGGGGAGTGAGCAGTACGTC.